The 25 T cell receptor beta chains presented below share a single source sample, sequenced in a study of identifying expanded T cells in peripheral blood. Data came from immunoSEQ multiplex PCR; TCRdb stores just in-frame clones and leaves some out. The sample lists about 63,000 clones; about 80% were seen once. Sequencing was performed on blood. The receptors here all came from a person aged 18 to 69 in good health.

The count of this clone is one. The chain employs TRBV27 and TRBJ2-5, with unresolved D. Germline V gives CDR1 MNHEY, CDR2 SMNVEV (reference sequence). Trimming removed 0 bases from V and 5 bases from J, with 13 bases in between. CDR3 length equals 15 residues. CDR3 loop: CASSLSRPRPETQYF. The CDR3 DNA reads TGTGCCAGCAGTTTATCCCGACCCCGTCCGGAGACCCAGTACTTC.

The genes are TRBV5-1 and TRBJ2-1; 9 bases are shared with TRBD2. The germline V gene encodes CDR1 SGHRS and CDR2 YFSETQ. J gave up 10 bases and V 0 bases, and 8 bases lay outside the gene matches. The CDR3 covers 15 residues. The chain's CDR3 is CASSLGLADGWEQFF. DNA for the CDR3: TGCGCCAGCAGCTTGGGACTAGCGGACGGCTGGGAGCAGTTCTTC.

This chain joins TRBV11-2 and TRBJ1-2; D unclear. CDR3 length: 13 amino acids. V was trimmed by 5 bases and J by 9 bases, leaving 16 bases between them. Germline-derived CDR1 and CDR2 are SGHAT and FQNNGV. CDR3 coding DNA: TGTGCCAGCAGCCCAAGGGAGGGCATGAGCTACACCTTC. Its translation is CASSPREGMSYTF.

This chain connects TRBV7-8 to TRBJ2-1, with 8 bases lining up with TRBD1. The CDR3 extends over 15 amino acids. In germline, CDR1 is SGHVS, CDR2 FQNEAQ. The junction had 10 bases not matched to a gene; V was cut back by 6 bases and J by 6 bases. The DNA of the CDR3 is TGTGCCAGCAGAATGTCCCGGACAGGGACCAATGAGCAGTTCTTC. Translated: CASRMSRTGTNEQFF.

This chain connects TRBV15 to TRBJ2-2; TRBD1 agrees at 9 bases. The germline V gene encodes CDR1 LNHNV and CDR2 YYDKDF (reference sequence). The CDR3 spans 18 residues. V shed 0 bases, J shed 5 bases, and the junction held 10 bases outside the gene matches. The CDR3 region is CATSREGPGTGPTGELFF. The CDR3 bases are TGTGCCACCAGCAGAGAGGGCCCCGGGACAGGGCCGACCGGGGAGCTGTTTTTT.

The chain recombines TRBV29-1 with TRBJ2-3; 7 nucleotides match TRBD2. There are 11 residues in the CDR3. Trimming at V came to 4 bases and at J to 10 bases, leaving 5 bases not matched to a gene. CDR1 and CDR2 from the germline V gene are SQVTM and ANQGSEA. The DNA of the CDR3 is TGCAGCGTTGCTGACCGGGAGGCGCAGTATTTT. Its protein is CSVADREAQYF.

The chain recombines TRBV6-6 with TRBJ1-3, with D maybe TRBD1 (6 bases). The CDR3 has 15 residues. From germline, CDR1 is MNHNY and CDR2 SVGAGI (reference sequence). The ends were cut back, 5 bases at V and 0 bases at J, with 11 bases in the middle. CDR3 sequence: CASSPQTGSGNTIYF. CDR3 nucleotide sequence: TGTGCCAGCAGTCCCCAGACAGGCTCTGGAAACACCATATATTTT.

The chain is built from TRBV15 and TRBJ1-5; no definite D call. The ends were cut back, 3 bases at V and 7 bases at J, with 10 bases in the middle. This CDR3 contains 13 residues. The germline gives CDR1 LNHNV, CDR2 YYDKDF (reference sequence). Here the CDR3 reads CATSRSLGQPQHF. In nucleotides, the CDR3 is TGTGCCACCAGCAGGAGCCTCGGGCAGCCCCAGCATTTT.

This chain links TRBV4-3 with TRBJ2-7, with TRBD1 as a possible D gene (5 bases). The CDR3 runs 17 residues. Germline CDR1 is LGHNA and CDR2 is YSLEER. Trimming removed 0 bases at V and 1 base at J, with 16 bases between. CDR3 coding DNA: TGCGCCAGCAGCCAAGATGTTGGGTGGCAGGGATCCTACGAGCAGTACTTC. This gives the protein CASSQDVGWQGSYEQYF.

J is TRBJ2-7 and V is TRBV5-8; TRBD2 matches 10 bases. The CDR3 covers 17 residues. J gave up 3 bases and V 0 bases, and 9 bases lay outside the gene matches. Germline CDR1 is SGHTS and CDR2 is YDEGEE. The CDR3 region is CASSLGTSGNFNYEQYF. The CDR3 region has the DNA TGTGCCAGCAGCTTGGGGACTAGCGGCAACTTTAACTACGAGCAGTACTTC. Variable domain in full (rest from reference TRBV5-8 and TRBJ2-7): EAGVTQSPTHLIKTRGQQATLRCSPISGHTSVYWYQQALGLGLQFLLWYDEGEERNRGNFPPRFSGRQFPNYSSELNVNALELEDSALYLCASSLGTSGNFNYEQYFGPGTRLTVT.

The rearrangement uses TRBV4-3 and TRBJ1-5; D gene ambiguous. The CDR3 has 15 residues. Germline CDR1 and CDR2: LGHNA and YSLEER. V lost 2 bases, J lost 4 bases, and 12 bases lay in between. CDR3 bases: TGCGCCAGCAGCCAATTCATAGGGCCTAATCAGCCCCAGCATTTT. This codes for CASSQFIGPNQPQHF.

The rearrangement links TRBV6-5 to TRBJ2-7; the match to TRBD2 covers 8 bases. The CDR3 has 13 amino acids. Per germline, CDR1 MNHEY and CDR2 SVGAGI. V trimming: 8 bases; J trimming: 7 bases; junction bases outside the gene matches: 10. CDR3 DNA: TGTGCCAGCGTCTCCGGGGGGGGGAGAGAGCAGTACTTC. This sequence encodes CASVSGGGREQYF.

V usage is TRBV7-2 and J usage is TRBJ2-1; D assignment may be TRBD1 or TRBD2 (7 bases each). CDR1 SGHTA and CDR2 FQGNSA come from the germline V gene. Trimming removed 3 bases at V and 2 bases at J, with 14 bases between. The CDR3 runs to 16 residues. The CDR3 spells CASSFTGAGAYNEQFF. The CDR3 DNA follows: TGTGCCAGCAGCTTTACAGGGGCGGGGGCCTACAATGAGCAGTTCTTC.

CDR3 protein: CASRDRIYGYTF. Written as DNA, the CDR3 is TGTGCCAGCAGGGACCGGATCTATGGCTACACCTTC. The chain links TRBV6-5 to TRBJ1-2; D remains unclear. The CDR3 totals 12 residues. Germline CDR1 MNHEY, CDR2 SVGAGI. V was pared by 6 bases and J by 4 bases, with 9 bases between.

This chain links TRBV7-9 with TRBJ1-1; D not certain. Germline assignment: CDR1 SEHNR and CDR2 FQNEAQ (reference sequence). V was pared by 2 bases and J by 5 bases, with 9 bases between. The length of the CDR3 is 13 residues. Written as DNA, the CDR3 is TGTGCCAGCAGCTTAACGCCTAGTACTGAAGCTTTCTTT. This sequence encodes CASSLTPSTEAFF. Together with reference TRBV7-9 and TRBJ1-1, the CDR3 gives the full variable domain: DTGVSQNPRHKITKRGQNVTFRCDPISEHNRLYWYRQTLGQGPEFLTYFQNEAQLEKSRLLSDRFSAERPKGSFSTLEIQRTEQGDSAMYLCASSLTPSTEAFFGQGTRLTVV.

The chain recombines TRBV11-2 with TRBJ2-2, with 11 nucleotides matching TRBD1. The CDR3 has 17 amino acids. Germline-derived CDR1 and CDR2 are SGHAT and FQNNGV. Trimming cost V 3 bases and J 4 bases; bases outside gene matches: 7. CDR3 nucleotides: TGTGCCAGCAGCTTTGCCGGGACAGGGGGATTCACCGGGGAGCTGTTTTTT. This gives the protein CASSFAGTGGFTGELFF.

This sequence joins TRBV18 and TRBJ1-5; D might be TRBD1 (6 bases). Per the germline V gene, CDR1 is KGHSH and CDR2 is LQKENI. The CDR3 has 16 amino acids. V was cut by 6 bases and J by 6 bases, with 21 bases left in between. The CDR3: CASSGSGARESQPQHF. The CDR3 coding sequence is TGTGCCAGCTCGGGTTCAGGGGCGCGCGAATCTCAGCCCCAGCATTTT.

The chain links TRBV18 to TRBJ1-2; no clear D. CDR1 KGHSH and CDR2 LQKENI come from the germline V gene. Trimming removed 4 bases from V and 7 bases from J, with 13 bases in between. The CDR3 loop spans 13 amino acids. The CDR3 protein is CASSLYSDGGYTF. The CDR3 bases are TGTGCCAGCTCACTGTACTCGGACGGTGGCTACACCTTC.

The chain carries TRBV19 and TRBJ2-3, with 7 bases identical to TRBD1. V lost 6 bases, J lost 4 bases, and 4 bases stayed unmatched. The CDR3 has 13 residues. The germline V gene encodes CDR1 LNHDA and CDR2 SQIVND (reference sequence). CDR3 residues: CASSTQGADTQYF. Written as DNA, the CDR3 is TGTGCCAGTAGCACTCAGGGGGCAGATACGCAGTATTTT.

V and J are TRBV19 and TRBJ1-1; D gene uncertain. The CDR3 has 13 amino acids. Between the trimmed V and J ends, which lost 2 bases and 10 bases, there was a span of 14 bases. CDR1 and CDR2 (germline): LNHDA, SQIVND (reference sequence). This CDR3 is CASSIPATAIAFF. CDR3 bases: TGTGCCAGTAGTATACCCGCGACCGCAATAGCTTTCTTT.

The chain recombines TRBV27 with TRBJ2-7; possibly TRBD1 for D (6 bases). The CDR3 has 16 residues. The ends were cut back, 4 bases at V and 4 bases at J, with 20 bases in the middle. Germline CDR1 is MNHEY and CDR2 is SMNVEV (reference sequence). CDR3: CASSYPRKQGLYEQYV. The CDR3 nucleotides are TGTGCCAGCAGTTACCCCCGAAAACAGGGCTTATACGAGCAGTACGTC.

The chain carries TRBV7-2 and TRBJ1-2; the D is unclear. The germline CDR1 and CDR2 sequences are SGHTA and FQGNSA. The CDR3 has 16 amino acids. V lost 1 base and J 5 bases, leaving 17 bases between the germline ends. The CDR3 sequence: CASSLELHPRSYGYTF. The CDR3 DNA reads as TGTGCCAGCAGCTTAGAACTACATCCGAGGTCATATGGCTACACCTTC.

The chain employs TRBV5-1 and TRBJ2-7; tentative D call: TRBD2 (5 bases). This CDR3 has 12 residues. CDR1 and CDR2 from the germline V gene are SGHRS and YFSETQ. The CDR3 loop reads CASTGSSYAQYV. The CDR3, as DNA: TGCGCCAGCACGGGGAGTTCCTACGCGCAGTACGTC.

The V gene is TRBV9, the J gene TRBJ2-7; D is tentatively TRBD1 or TRBD2 (7 bases each). Trimming shortened V by 3 bases and J by 7 bases, and 11 bases separated the two germline ends. Germline V CDR1 and CDR2: SGDLS, YYNGEE. This CDR3 comprises 12 residues. The CDR3 bases are TGTGCCAGCAGCGCAGGGGGGGATGAGCAGTACTTC. Translated, it gives CASSAGGDEQYF.

J is TRBJ1-2 and V is TRBV2, with D maybe TRBD1 (6 bases). With 6 bases removed from V and 0 bases from J, the gap between germline ends came to 11 bases. The CDR3 sequence is 14 residues long. The germline gives CDR1 SNHLY, CDR2 FYNNEI. The CDR3 spells CASRFRDTNYGYTF. For the CDR3, the DNA is TGTGCCAGCAGATTCCGGGACACTAACTATGGCTACACCTTC.